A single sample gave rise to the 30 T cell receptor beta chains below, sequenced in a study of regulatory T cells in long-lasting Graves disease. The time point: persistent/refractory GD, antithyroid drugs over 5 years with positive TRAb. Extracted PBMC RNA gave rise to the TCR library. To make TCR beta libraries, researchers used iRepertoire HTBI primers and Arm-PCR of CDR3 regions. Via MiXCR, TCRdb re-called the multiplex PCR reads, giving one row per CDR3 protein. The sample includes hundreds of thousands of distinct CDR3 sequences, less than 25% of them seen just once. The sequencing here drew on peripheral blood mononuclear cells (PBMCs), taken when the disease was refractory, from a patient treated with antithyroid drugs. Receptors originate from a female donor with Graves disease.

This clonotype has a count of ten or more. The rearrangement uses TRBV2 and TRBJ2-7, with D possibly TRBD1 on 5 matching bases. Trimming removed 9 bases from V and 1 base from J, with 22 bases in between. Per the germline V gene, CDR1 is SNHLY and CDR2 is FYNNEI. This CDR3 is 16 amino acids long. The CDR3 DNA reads TGTGCCAGTTTACCCCGCGACAGCGCTACATCCTACGAGCAGTACTTC. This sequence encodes CASLPRDSATSYEQYF.

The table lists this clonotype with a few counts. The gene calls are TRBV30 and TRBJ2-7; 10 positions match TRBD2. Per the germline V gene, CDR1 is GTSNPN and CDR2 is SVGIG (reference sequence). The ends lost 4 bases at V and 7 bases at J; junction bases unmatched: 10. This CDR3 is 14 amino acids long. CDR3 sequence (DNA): TGTGCCTGGACTGAAGCGGGAGGGCCGAGGGAGCAGTACTTC. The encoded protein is CAWTEAGGPREQYF.

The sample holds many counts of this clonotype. CDR3 protein: CASSPDRAHGTQYF. The CDR3 DNA follows: TGTGCCAGCTCACCAGACCGGGCCCATGGGACCCAGTACTTC. The chain joins TRBV18 to TRBJ2-5, with D hard to call. Trimming cost V 2 bases and J 7 bases, with 14 bases left between them. CDR3 size: 14 residues. Germline CDR1 KGHSH, CDR2 LQKENI.

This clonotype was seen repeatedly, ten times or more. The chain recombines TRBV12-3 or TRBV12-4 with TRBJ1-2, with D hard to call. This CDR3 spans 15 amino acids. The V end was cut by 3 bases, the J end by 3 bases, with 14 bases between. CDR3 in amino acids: CASSFFLTDDYGYTF. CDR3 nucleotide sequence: TGTGCCAGCAGTTTTTTTCTTACAGATGACTATGGCTACACCTTC.

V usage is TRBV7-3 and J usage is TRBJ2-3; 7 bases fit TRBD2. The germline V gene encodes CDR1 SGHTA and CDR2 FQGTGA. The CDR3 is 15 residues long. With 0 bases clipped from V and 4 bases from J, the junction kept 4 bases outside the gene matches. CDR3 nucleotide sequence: TGTGCCAGCAGCTTAACTCGCGGGAGAGCAGATACGCAGTATTTT. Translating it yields CASSLTRGRADTQYF.

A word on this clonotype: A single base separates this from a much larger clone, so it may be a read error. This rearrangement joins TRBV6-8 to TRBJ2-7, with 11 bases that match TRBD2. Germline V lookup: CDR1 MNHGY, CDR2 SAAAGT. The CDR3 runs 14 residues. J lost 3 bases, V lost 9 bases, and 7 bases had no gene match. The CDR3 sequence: CASKASGRIYEQYF. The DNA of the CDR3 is TGTGCCAGTAAAGCTAGCGGGAGGATCTACGAGCAGTACTTC.

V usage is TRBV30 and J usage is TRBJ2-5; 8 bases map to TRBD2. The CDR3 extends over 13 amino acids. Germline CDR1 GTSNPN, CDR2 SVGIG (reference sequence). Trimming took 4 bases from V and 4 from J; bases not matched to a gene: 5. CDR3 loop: CAWNSGGAETQYF. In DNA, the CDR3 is TGTGCCTGGAATTCGGGGGGGGCAGAGACCCAGTACTTC.

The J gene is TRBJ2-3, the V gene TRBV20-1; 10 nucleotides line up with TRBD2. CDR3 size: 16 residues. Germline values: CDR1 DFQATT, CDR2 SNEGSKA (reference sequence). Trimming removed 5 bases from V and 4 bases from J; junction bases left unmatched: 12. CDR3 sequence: CSAYPTGTSVSDTQYF. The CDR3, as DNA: TGCAGTGCTTATCCCACCGGGACTAGCGTTTCAGATACGCAGTATTTT.

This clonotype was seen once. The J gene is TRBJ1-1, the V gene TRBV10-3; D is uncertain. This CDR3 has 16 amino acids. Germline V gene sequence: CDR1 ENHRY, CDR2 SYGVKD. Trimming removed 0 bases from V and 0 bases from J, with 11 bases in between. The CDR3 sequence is CAISESNAPMNTEAFF. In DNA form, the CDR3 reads TGTGCCATCAGTGAGTCGAATGCCCCCATGAACACTGAAGCTTTCTTT.

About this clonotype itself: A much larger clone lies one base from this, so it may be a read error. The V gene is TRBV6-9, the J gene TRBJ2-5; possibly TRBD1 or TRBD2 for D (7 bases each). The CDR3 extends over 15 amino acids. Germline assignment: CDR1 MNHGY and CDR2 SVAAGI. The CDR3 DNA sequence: TGTGCCGGCAGTTACTCAGGGGGGGAAATGCAGACCCAGTACTTC. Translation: CAGSYSGGEMQTQYF.

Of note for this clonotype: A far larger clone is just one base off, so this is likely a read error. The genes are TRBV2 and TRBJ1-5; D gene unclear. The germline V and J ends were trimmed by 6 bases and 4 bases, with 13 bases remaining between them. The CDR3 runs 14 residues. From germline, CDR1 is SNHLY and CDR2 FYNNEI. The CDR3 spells CASRSDGRNQPQHF. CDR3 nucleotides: TGTGCCAGCAGGTCGGACGGACGTAATCAGCCCCAGCATTTT.

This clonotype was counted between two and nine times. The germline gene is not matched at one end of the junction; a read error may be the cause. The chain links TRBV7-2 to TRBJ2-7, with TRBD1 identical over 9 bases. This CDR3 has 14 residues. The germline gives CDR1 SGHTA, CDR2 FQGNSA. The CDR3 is CASSPRQGVYKQYF. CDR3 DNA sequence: TGTGCCAGCAGCCCCCGACAGGGGGTCTACAAGCAGTACTTC.

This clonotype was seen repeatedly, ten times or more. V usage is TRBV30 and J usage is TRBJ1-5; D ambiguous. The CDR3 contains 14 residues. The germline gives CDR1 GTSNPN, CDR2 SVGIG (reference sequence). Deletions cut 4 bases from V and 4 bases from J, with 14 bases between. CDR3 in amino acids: CAWTTGILNQPQHF. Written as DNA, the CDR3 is TGTGCCTGGACTACTGGCATTCTTAATCAGCCCCAGCATTTT.

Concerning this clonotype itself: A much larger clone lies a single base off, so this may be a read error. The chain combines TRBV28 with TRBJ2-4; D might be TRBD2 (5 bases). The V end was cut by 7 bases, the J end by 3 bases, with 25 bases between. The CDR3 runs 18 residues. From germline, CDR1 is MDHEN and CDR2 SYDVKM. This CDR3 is CASTPFGEKKESKNIQYF. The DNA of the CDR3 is TGTGCCAGCACCCCCTTTGGGGAGAAAAAAGAGAGCAAAAACATTCAGTACTTC.

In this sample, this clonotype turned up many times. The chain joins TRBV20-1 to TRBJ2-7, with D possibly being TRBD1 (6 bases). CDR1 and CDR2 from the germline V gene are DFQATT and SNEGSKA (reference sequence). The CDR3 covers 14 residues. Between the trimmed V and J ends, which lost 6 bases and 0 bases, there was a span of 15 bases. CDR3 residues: CSAPFDRISYEQYF. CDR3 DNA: TGCAGTGCCCCCTTTGACAGGATCTCCTACGAGCAGTACTTC.

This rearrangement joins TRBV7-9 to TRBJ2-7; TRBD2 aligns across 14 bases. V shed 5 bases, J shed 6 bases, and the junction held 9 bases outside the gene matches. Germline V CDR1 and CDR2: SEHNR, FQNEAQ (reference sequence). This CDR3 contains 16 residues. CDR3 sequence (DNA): TGTGCCAGCAGCGCTGGGACTAGCGGGAGTTATATCGAGCAGTACTTC. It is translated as CASSAGTSGSYIEQYF.

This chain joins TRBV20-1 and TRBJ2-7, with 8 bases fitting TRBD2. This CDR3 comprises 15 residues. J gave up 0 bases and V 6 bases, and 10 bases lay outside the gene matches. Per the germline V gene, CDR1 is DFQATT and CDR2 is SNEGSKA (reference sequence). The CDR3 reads CSASGLAYNSYEQYF. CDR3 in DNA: TGCAGTGCATCCGGACTAGCTTACAACTCCTACGAGCAGTACTTC.

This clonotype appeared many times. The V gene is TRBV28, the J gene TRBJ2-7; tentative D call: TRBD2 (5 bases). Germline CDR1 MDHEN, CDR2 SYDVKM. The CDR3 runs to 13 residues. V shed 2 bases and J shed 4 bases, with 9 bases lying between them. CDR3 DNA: TGTGCCAGCAGTTTACGGACTGAATACGAGCAGTACTTC. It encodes CASSLRTEYEQYF.

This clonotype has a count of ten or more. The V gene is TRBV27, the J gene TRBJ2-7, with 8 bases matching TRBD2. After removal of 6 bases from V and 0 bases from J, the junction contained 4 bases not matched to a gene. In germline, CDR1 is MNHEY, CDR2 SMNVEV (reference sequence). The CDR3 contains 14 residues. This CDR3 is CASRLAGSSYEQYF. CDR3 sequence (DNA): TGTGCCAGCAGGCTAGCGGGCAGCTCCTACGAGCAGTACTTC.

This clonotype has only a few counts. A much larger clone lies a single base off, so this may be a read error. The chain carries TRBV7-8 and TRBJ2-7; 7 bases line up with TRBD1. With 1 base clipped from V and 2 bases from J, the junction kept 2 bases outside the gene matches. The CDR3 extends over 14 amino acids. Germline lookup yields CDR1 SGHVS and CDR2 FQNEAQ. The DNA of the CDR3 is TGTGCCAGCAGCTTAGGGGACAGAACCTACGAGCAGTACTTC. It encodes CASSLGDRTYEQYF.

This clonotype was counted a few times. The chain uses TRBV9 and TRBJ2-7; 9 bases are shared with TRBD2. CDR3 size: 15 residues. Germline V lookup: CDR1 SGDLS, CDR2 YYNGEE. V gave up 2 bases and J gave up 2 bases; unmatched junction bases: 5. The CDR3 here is CASSVASGTTYEQYF. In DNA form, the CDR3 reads TGTGCCAGCAGCGTGGCTAGCGGGACAACCTACGAGCAGTACTTC.

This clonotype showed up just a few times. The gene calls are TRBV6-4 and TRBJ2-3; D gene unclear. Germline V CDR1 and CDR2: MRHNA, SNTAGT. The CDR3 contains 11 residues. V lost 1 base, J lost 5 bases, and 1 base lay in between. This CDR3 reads CASSDLDTQYF. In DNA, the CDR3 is TGTGCCAGCAGTGACTTAGATACGCAGTATTTT.

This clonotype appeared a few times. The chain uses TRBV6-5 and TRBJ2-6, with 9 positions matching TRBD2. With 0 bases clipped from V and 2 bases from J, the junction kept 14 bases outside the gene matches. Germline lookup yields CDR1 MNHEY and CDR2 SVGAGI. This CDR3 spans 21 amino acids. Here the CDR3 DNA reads TGTGCCAGCAGTTACTCCAGGACTAGCGAACCACCCCTCGCTGGGGCCAACGTCCTGACTTTC. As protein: CASSYSRTSEPPLAGANVLTF.

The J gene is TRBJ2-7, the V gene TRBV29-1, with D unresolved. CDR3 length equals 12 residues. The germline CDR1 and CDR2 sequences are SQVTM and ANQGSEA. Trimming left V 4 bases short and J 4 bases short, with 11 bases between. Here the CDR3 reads CSVAKSGYEQYF. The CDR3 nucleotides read TGCAGCGTTGCCAAATCCGGGTACGAGCAGTACTTC.

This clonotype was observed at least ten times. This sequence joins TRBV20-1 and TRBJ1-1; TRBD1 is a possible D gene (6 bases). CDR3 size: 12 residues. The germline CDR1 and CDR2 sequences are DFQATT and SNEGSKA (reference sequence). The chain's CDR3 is CTLGRTAFEAFF. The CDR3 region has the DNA TGCACCTTGGGCCGGACAGCCTTTGAAGCTTTCTTT.

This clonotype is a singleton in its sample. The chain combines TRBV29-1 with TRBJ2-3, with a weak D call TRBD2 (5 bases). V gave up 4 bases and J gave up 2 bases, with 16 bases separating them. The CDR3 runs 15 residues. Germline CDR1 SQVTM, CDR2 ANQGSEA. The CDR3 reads CSVGLSSDNTDTQYF. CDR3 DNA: TGCAGCGTTGGGTTAAGTAGCGATAACACAGATACGCAGTATTTT.

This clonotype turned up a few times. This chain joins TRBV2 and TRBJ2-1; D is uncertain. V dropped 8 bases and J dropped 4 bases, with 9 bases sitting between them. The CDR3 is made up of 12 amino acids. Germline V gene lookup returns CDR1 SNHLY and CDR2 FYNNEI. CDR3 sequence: CASLGPYNEQFF. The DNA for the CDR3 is TGTGCCAGCTTAGGACCTTACAATGAGCAGTTCTTC. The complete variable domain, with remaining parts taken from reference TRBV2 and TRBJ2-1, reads EPEVTQTPSHQVTQMGQEVILRCVPISNHLYFYWYRQILGQKVEFLVSFYNNEISEKSEIFDDQFSVERPDGSNFTLKIRSTKLEDSAMYFCASLGPYNEQFFGPGTRLTVL.

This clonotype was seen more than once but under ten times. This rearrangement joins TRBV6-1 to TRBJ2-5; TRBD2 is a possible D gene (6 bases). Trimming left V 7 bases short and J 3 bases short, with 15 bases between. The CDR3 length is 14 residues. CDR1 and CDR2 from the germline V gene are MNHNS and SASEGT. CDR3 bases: TGTGCCAGCACCCGACCGGGACTTAAAGAGACCCAGTACTTC. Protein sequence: CASTRPGLKETQYF.

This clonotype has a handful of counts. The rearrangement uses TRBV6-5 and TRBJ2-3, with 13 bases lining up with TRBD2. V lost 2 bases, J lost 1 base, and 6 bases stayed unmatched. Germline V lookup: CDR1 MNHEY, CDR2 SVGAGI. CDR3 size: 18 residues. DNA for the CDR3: TGTGCCAGCAGTTACCCCCGGACTAGCGGGAGAGGCACAGATACGCAGTATTTT. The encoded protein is CASSYPRTSGRGTDTQYF.

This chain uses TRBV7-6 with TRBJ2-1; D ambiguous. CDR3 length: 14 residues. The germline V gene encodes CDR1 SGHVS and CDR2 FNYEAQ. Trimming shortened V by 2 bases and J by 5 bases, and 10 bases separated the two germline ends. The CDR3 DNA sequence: TGTGCCAGCAGCTTACCACCGGGTCACAATGAGCAGTTCTTC. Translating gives CASSLPPGHNEQFF.